The sequence of this T cell receptor (beta chain) was determined in a study of T cell responses to AZD1222 COVID-19 vaccine. Points on this clone: Its specificity is not known.

TCRdb's table, derived via immunoSEQ multiplex PCR, lists solely in-frame clones and lacks some. The sample shows about 140,000 clones, around 83% of them seen only once. Study-level results: Repertoires were obtained only post-peak T cell response. Close to half of spike-specific TCRs reportedly recognize unmutated variant regions.

The sample in question was peripheral blood, obtained 28 days after the second AZD1222 dose. This clonotype was obtained from an adult who received the AZD1222 COVID-19 vaccine.

As DNA, the CDR3 is TGTGCCAGCAGAGGGACGTTAAACTATGGCTACACCTTC. The encoded protein is CASRGTLNYGYTF. This chain joins TRBV2 and TRBJ1-2; possibly TRBD1 for D (5 bases). The CDR3 length is 13 residues. Germline values: CDR1 SNHLY, CDR2 FYNNEI. V lost 6 bases and J lost 2, with 10 bases in between.